This T cell receptor beta chain was identified during a study of T cell responses to AZD1222 COVID-19 vaccine. Study findings and constraints: Dominant at 160-218 and 743-854, vaccine-associated CD4 TCRs also spanned spike.

Details on this clone: The antigen remains unidentified.

Assay used: immunoSEQ multiplex PCR; TCRdb lists only in-frame clones, some missing. The table lists some 130,000 clones, about 92% of them singletons, with about 3% in the top ten. V dropped 1 base and J dropped 8 bases, with 9 bases sitting between them. Per the germline V gene, CDR1 is MDHEN and CDR2 is SYDVKM. This CDR3 has 14 amino acids. This sequence originates from an adult in good health. Specimen: peripheral blood, collected on day 0 of AZD1222 vaccination. V and J are TRBV28 and TRBJ1-6; the D gene is possibly TRBD1 (5 bases). The CDR3, as DNA: TGTGCCAGCAGTTTATCCAGGGTCGATTCACCCCTCCACTTT. Protein product: CASSLSRVDSPLHF.